This TCR beta chain was captured by sequencing in a study of regulatory T cells in long-lasting Graves disease. Time point reported: newly diagnosed GD, antithyroid drugs for less than 3 months. RNA extracted from PBMCs served as the sequencing template. The authors built TCR beta libraries using iRepertoire HTBI primers and Arm-PCR of CDR3 regions. MiXCR, run by TCRdb on the multiplex PCR reads, gives a single entry per CDR3 protein. The sample contains some 370,000 distinct CDR3 sequences, approximately 12% of which appear only once. Findings of the study overall: Sharing of public clonotypes was greater in persistent patients (approximately 2,700) than in new patients (around 880).

CDR3 length: 16 residues. Trimming took off 6 bases at V and 7 bases at J, with 21 bases between the two ends. Per the germline V gene, CDR1 is SEHNR and CDR2 is FQNEAQ (reference sequence). This clonotype was picked up many times. Its antigen is unidentified. Another study also made use of these data, one on T cells in Graves' hyperthyroidism and ophthalmopathy. In that study: Any patient presenting with uncontrolled infection, other autoimmune disease, pregnancy or lactation was left out.

Specimen: peripheral blood mononuclear cells (PBMCs), collected at new diagnosis, from a patient treated with antithyroid drugs. The receptor was isolated from a woman aged 18-35 years with Graves disease. The chain joins TRBV7-9 to TRBJ1-4; D gene uncertain. In DNA form, the CDR3 reads TGTGCCAGCAGGGAAGGAGTGGCAGGACGGGCTGAAAAACTGTTTTTT. This translates into CASREGVAGRAEKLFF.